The clone carrying this T cell receptor beta chain has at least ten counts. Its antigen is still unknown. This entry comes from a study of type 1 regulatory T cells. The CDR3 totals 14 residues. V dropped 8 bases and J dropped 4 bases, with 17 bases sitting between them. Per the germline V gene, CDR1 is MNHEY and CDR2 is SVGEGT. TCRdb called the reads again in MiXCR, with one record for every CDR3 protein. Among 60,000 to 75,000 distinct CDR3 sequences listed, 20% were seen once. Broader study findings: Tr1 cells had a more restricted TCR repertoire than non-Tr1 cells.

Sequenced: cultured type 1 regulatory T (Tr1) cells, either the whole culture or a sorted fraction (not recorded which). This receptor was taken from a human donor in good health. The V call is TRBV6-2 or TRBV6-3, the J call TRBJ1-1; D possibly corresponds to TRBD1 (5 bases). The CDR3: CASGLSGSVTEAFF. The CDR3 DNA follows: TGTGCCAGCGGTTTGTCAGGGAGTGTCACTGAAGCTTTCTTT.